This T cell receptor (beta chain) derives from a study of cytomegalovirus exposure and HLA in healthy donors. For the study at large: Some 180 million T cells yielded fewer than 120 million unique TCR beta sequences in earlier analysis.

Turning to this clone: What it binds is unknown. The junction does not match germline at one end; this may be a read error.

PCR employed 60 Vbeta and 13 Jbeta primers. Repertoires were generated with immunoSEQ multiplex PCR, while TCRdb's copy carries only in-frame clones and drops some. The record lists some 180,000 clones, of which the ten most abundant hold 6.5%. Study-wide results and limits: For cytomegalovirus status, the classifier reportedly gave diagnoses with high specificity and sensitivity. In a later analysis, TCR association rates varied by HLA locus: DRB1 most, HLA-C fewest.

This clonotype originated in a man between 25 and 39 years old in good health and CMV-seronegative. Source material: PBMCs.

The CDR3 DNA sequence: TGTGCCAGCAGTTTGGGCGAGATTAATCAGCCCCAGCATTTT. Its translation: CASSLGEINQPQHF. V and J are TRBV5-6 and TRBJ1-5, with D uncertain. CDR3 size: 14 residues. Germline V CDR1 and CDR2: SGHDT, YYEEEE.